A selection of T cell receptor beta chains follows, all from one sample in a study of CD8+CD57+ T cells in acquired aplastic anemia. A single record per CDR3 protein comes from TCRdb applying MiXCR to the reads. The sample shows 200,000 to 300,000 distinct CDR3 sequences, 40% to 50% of them seen only once. The specimen sequenced was sorted CD4+, CD8+, or CD8+CD57+ T cells (not recorded which) from PBMCs. The receptor source for this set is a human donor with aplastic anemia. Both conserved end residues are part of each CDR3. D genes are given only for firm matches. Where a row states a size, it is once, few, many or the class of an expanded clone; other rows omit it.

d_call: .
cdr3_length: 14
j_call: TRBJ1-1
clone_size: .
v_call: TRBV19
cdr3_aa: CASIKGPGGTEAFF
cdr3_nt: TGTGCCAGTATCAAGGGACCGGGGGGGACTGAAGCTTTCTTT

d_call: TRBD1
cdr3_length: 15
j_call: TRBJ1-2
clone_size: few
v_call: TRBV6-1
cdr3_aa: CASSEAEGAGYGYTF
cdr3_nt: TGTGCCAGCAGTGAGGCGGAGGGGGCGGGCTATGGCTACACCTTC

d_call: TRBD1
cdr3_length: 15
j_call: TRBJ1-1
clone_size: .
v_call: TRBV7-9
cdr3_aa: CASGTERTGNTEAFF
cdr3_nt: TGTGCCAGCGGGACTGAAAGGACAGGGAACACTGAAGCTTTCTTT

d_call: .
cdr3_length: 17
j_call: TRBJ2-4
clone_size: .
v_call: TRBV20-1
cdr3_aa: CSARRPGPTQAKNIQYF
cdr3_nt: TGCAGTGCCCGACGCCCAGGCCCAACGCAAGCCAAAAACATTCAGTACTTC

d_call: .
cdr3_length: 12
j_call: TRBJ2-1
clone_size: few
v_call: TRBV28
cdr3_aa: CASRRSYNEQFF
cdr3_nt: TGTGCCAGCAGGCGCAGCTACAATGAGCAGTTCTTC

d_call: TRBD1
cdr3_length: 16
j_call: TRBJ1-1
clone_size: many
v_call: TRBV4-2
cdr3_aa: CASSPRTGGSDTEAFF
cdr3_nt: TGTGCCAGCAGCCCTCGGACAGGGGGGAGCGACACTGAAGCTTTCTTT

d_call: TRBD2
cdr3_length: 13
j_call: TRBJ2-7
clone_size: many
v_call: TRBV19
cdr3_aa: CASSIASGYEQYF
cdr3_nt: TGTGCCAGTAGTATCGCTAGCGGGTACGAGCAGTACTTC

d_call: .
cdr3_length: 15
j_call: TRBJ2-1
clone_size: many
v_call: TRBV20-1
cdr3_aa: CSAGSMGATYNEQFF
cdr3_nt: TGCAGTGCTGGGAGTATGGGGGCGACCTACAATGAGCAGTTCTTC

d_call: .
cdr3_length: 15
j_call: TRBJ1-4
clone_size: .
v_call: TRBV7-8
cdr3_aa: CASSLVLGINEKLFF
cdr3_nt: TGTGCCAGCAGCTTAGTCTTGGGGATTAATGAAAAACTGTTTTTT

d_call: TRBD1
cdr3_length: 15
j_call: TRBJ1-1
clone_size: many
v_call: TRBV7-9
cdr3_aa: CASSKTGGAGTEAFF
cdr3_nt: TGTGCCAGCAGCAAAACAGGGGGCGCGGGCACTGAAGCTTTCTTT

d_call: TRBD2
cdr3_length: 16
j_call: TRBJ2-7
clone_size: .
v_call: TRBV29-1
cdr3_aa: CSVEGGISGRTYEQYF
cdr3_nt: TGCAGCGTCGAAGGTGGGATTAGCGGGAGGACCTACGAGCAGTACTTC

d_call: TRBD1
cdr3_length: 15
j_call: TRBJ1-2
clone_size: once
v_call: TRBV10-3
cdr3_aa: CAISYFGKGANSYTF
cdr3_nt: TGTGCCATCAGTTACTTCGGAAAGGGGGCGAATAGCTACACCTTC

d_call: .
cdr3_length: 13
j_call: TRBJ1-1
clone_size: many
v_call: TRBV7-3
cdr3_aa: CASSPGVDTEAFF
cdr3_nt: TGTGCCAGCAGCCCAGGGGTAGACACTGAAGCTTTCTTT

d_call: .
cdr3_length: 13
j_call: TRBJ1-3
clone_size: .
v_call: TRBV24-1
cdr3_aa: CATSDWAGNTIYF
cdr3_nt: TGTGCCACCAGTGATTGGGCAGGAAACACCATATATTTT

d_call: .
cdr3_length: 16
j_call: TRBJ2-3
clone_size: .
v_call: TRBV7-9
cdr3_aa: CATGRGIGAISDTQYF
cdr3_nt: TGTGCCACCGGGAGAGGGATAGGGGCGATTTCAGATACGCAGTATTTT

d_call: .
cdr3_length: 13
j_call: TRBJ2-7
clone_size: many
v_call: TRBV28
cdr3_aa: CASSPPGNYEQYF
cdr3_nt: TGTGCCAGCAGTCCCCCGGGTAACTACGAGCAGTACTTC

d_call: .
cdr3_length: 10
j_call: TRBJ1-1
clone_size: .
v_call: TRBV7-2
cdr3_aa: CASSQTAAFF
cdr3_nt: TGTGCCAGCAGCCAAACAGCAGCTTTCTTT

d_call: .
cdr3_length: 15
j_call: TRBJ1-6
clone_size: many
v_call: TRBV5-1
cdr3_aa: CASNPAGEYNSPLHF
cdr3_nt: TGCGCCAGCAACCCGGCAGGGGAATATAATTCACCCCTCCACTTT

d_call: TRBD1
cdr3_length: 15
j_call: TRBJ2-1
clone_size: .
v_call: TRBV7-2
cdr3_aa: CASSLVDRVINEQFF
cdr3_nt: TGTGCCAGCAGCTTAGTGGACAGGGTCATAAATGAGCAGTTCTTC

d_call: .
cdr3_length: 13
j_call: TRBJ1-1
clone_size: many
v_call: TRBV24-1
cdr3_aa: CATSDFHGAEAFF
cdr3_nt: TGTGCCACCAGTGATTTTCATGGCGCTGAAGCTTTCTTT

d_call: TRBD2
cdr3_length: 15
j_call: TRBJ2-5
clone_size: .
v_call: TRBV7-9
cdr3_aa: CASSLGTSGGETQYF
cdr3_nt: TGTGCCAGCAGCTTAGGGACTAGCGGGGGAGAGACCCAGTACTTC

d_call: .
cdr3_length: 14
j_call: TRBJ2-3
clone_size: .
v_call: TRBV6-4
cdr3_aa: CASSDSTGEGEQYF
cdr3_nt: TGTGCCAGCAGTGACTCGACTGGGGAAGGTGAGCAGTATTTT

d_call: .
cdr3_length: 12
j_call: TRBJ2-7
clone_size: many
v_call: TRBV5-1
cdr3_aa: CASSDGYVEQYF
cdr3_nt: TGCGCCAGCAGCGACGGATATGTCGAGCAGTACTTC

d_call: .
cdr3_length: 15
j_call: TRBJ1-1
clone_size: few
v_call: TRBV20-1
cdr3_aa: CSAARYGYVNTEAFF
cdr3_nt: TGCAGTGCCGCTAGATATGGTTACGTGAACACTGAAGCTTTCTTT

d_call: .
cdr3_length: 14
j_call: TRBJ1-6
clone_size: .
v_call: TRBV19
cdr3_aa: CASSRTGTYSPLHF
cdr3_nt: TGTGCCAGTAGCCGGACGGGAACTTATTCACCCCTCCACTTT

d_call: .
cdr3_length: 15
j_call: TRBJ2-7
clone_size: many
v_call: TRBV12-5
cdr3_aa: CASRREDTAVHEQYF
cdr3_nt: TGTGCTAGTAGAAGGGAGGACACTGCCGTCCACGAGCAGTACTTC

d_call: .
cdr3_length: 13
j_call: TRBJ2-3
clone_size: .
v_call: TRBV7-2
cdr3_aa: CASSLDFTDTQYF
cdr3_nt: TGTGCCAGCAGCTTAGACTTCACAGATACGCAGTATTTT

d_call: .
cdr3_length: 13
j_call: TRBJ2-1
clone_size: .
v_call: TRBV6-2/TRBV6-3
cdr3_aa: CASSYGRDNEQFF
cdr3_nt: TGTGCCAGCAGTTACGGCCGGGACAATGAGCAGTTCTTC

d_call: .
cdr3_length: 13
j_call: TRBJ1-2
clone_size: many
v_call: TRBV7-9
cdr3_aa: CASSLGGGYGYTF
cdr3_nt: TGTGCCAGCAGTTTGGGGGGGGGCTATGGCTACACCTTC

d_call: .
cdr3_length: 14
j_call: TRBJ2-3
clone_size: .
v_call: TRBV24-1
cdr3_aa: CATSDEGGPDTQYF
cdr3_nt: TGTGCCACCAGTGATGAGGGGGGGCCGGATACGCAGTATTTT

d_call: .
cdr3_length: 13
j_call: TRBJ1-6
clone_size: .
v_call: TRBV2
cdr3_aa: CASSDGEYSPLHF
cdr3_nt: TGTGCCAGCAGTGATGGGGAGTATTCACCCCTCCACTTT

d_call: .
cdr3_length: 12
j_call: TRBJ1-1
clone_size: .
v_call: TRBV20-1
cdr3_aa: CSAHLQGVEAFF
cdr3_nt: TGCAGTGCCCACTTGCAGGGTGTTGAAGCTTTCTTT